Following are 6 T cell receptor beta chains from one sample sequenced in a study of cytomegalovirus exposure and HLA in healthy donors. The PCR made use of 60 Vbeta and 13 Jbeta primers. TCRdb's table, derived via immunoSEQ multiplex PCR, lists solely in-frame clones and lacks some. The sample contains under 65,000 clones, 60% to 85% of which appear only once. The specimen sequenced was PBMCs. These receptor sequences come from a man aged 25-45 years in good health and CMV-seropositive.

The chain links TRBV28 to TRBJ2-5, with a weak D call TRBD1 (6 bases). The CDR3 runs to 16 residues. Trimming stripped 4 bases from V and 5 bases from J, with 20 bases between. CDR1 and CDR2 from the germline V gene are MDHEN and SYDVKM. The CDR3 sequence is CASSWGPSFGAETQYF. CDR3 coding DNA: TGTGCCAGCAGTTGGGGGCCCAGCTTTGGGGCGGAGACCCAGTACTTC.

The rearrangement uses TRBV9 and TRBJ1-2; D is perhaps TRBD1 (5 bases). Germline V gives CDR1 SGDLS, CDR2 YYNGEE. This CDR3 is 14 amino acids long. Trimming took 3 bases from V and 6 from J, leaving 15 bases between them. CDR3 in amino acids: CASSAYGADHGYTF. Here the CDR3 DNA reads TGTGCCAGCAGCGCGTATGGGGCTGATCATGGCTACACCTTC.

This chain joins TRBV7-6 and TRBJ1-2, with 8 positions matching TRBD1. CDR1 SGHVS and CDR2 FNYEAQ come from the germline V gene. The J segment lost 3 bases and the V segment lost 2 bases, leaving 5 bases of the junction unmatched. The CDR3 sequence is 15 residues long. CDR3 nucleotides: TGTGCCAGCAGCTTAACAGGGGGAGAGTACTATGGCTACACCTTC. Translation gives CASSLTGGEYYGYTF.

The gene calls are TRBV9 and TRBJ2-3; the D gene is possibly TRBD2 (7 bases). V lost 0 bases and J 2 bases, leaving 19 bases between the germline ends. Germline V gene data show CDR1 as SGDLS and CDR2 as YYNGEE. This CDR3 is 18 amino acids long. Here the CDR3 reads CASSVEGLAGAYTDTQYF. The CDR3 DNA follows: TGTGCCAGCAGCGTAGAAGGGCTGGCGGGGGCGTACACAGATACGCAGTATTTT.

On this clone itself: No conserved phenylalanine or tryptophan ends this CDR3, so it is likely a read error. This chain connects TRBV6-6 to TRBJ2-7; 8 bases fit TRBD1. Germline V CDR1 and CDR2: MNHNY, SVGAGI (reference sequence). Losses at the gene ends were 6 bases for V and 6 bases for J; bases not matched to a gene: 7. The CDR3 extends over 13 amino acids. CDR3: CASRAGGDGEQYC. The DNA of the CDR3 is TGTGCCAGCAGGGCAGGGGGCGATGGCGAGCAGTACTGC.

The chain uses TRBV5-4 and TRBJ2-3; 11 positions agree with TRBD2. Per germline, CDR1 SGHNT and CDR2 YYREEE (reference sequence). Trimming removed 4 bases from V and 6 bases from J; junction bases left unmatched: 10. CDR3 length equals 16 residues. This CDR3 is CASSTRVAGGLDTQYF. The CDR3, as DNA: TGTGCCAGCAGCACCAGGGTAGCGGGGGGGTTGGATACGCAGTATTTT.